Listed here are 22 T cell receptor beta chains from one sample, sequenced in a study of a mutant IDH1 vaccine in newly diagnosed glioma. These receptors are not linked to any known antigen. Sequencing was performed with immunoSEQ multiplex PCR; in TCRdb, only in-frame clones are kept and a portion is missing. The repertoire holds 13,000 or so clones, with around 78% as singletons. The time point was: week 47, end of study. Doses comprised 300 ug of mutant IDH1 20-mer peptide each, plus topical imiquimod. Sequences were derived from PBMCs, sampled from a glioma patient whose treatment included an IDH1 peptide vaccine. The origin of the receptors is a woman in her thirties or forties with glioma.

This clone appeared a single time. This chain links TRBV7-2 with TRBJ2-5, with D hard to call. The CDR3 has 13 amino acids. The germline gives CDR1 SGHTA, CDR2 FQGNSA. V was cut by 5 bases and J by 1 base, with 8 bases left in between. In DNA, the CDR3 is TGTGCCAGCAGCCCGGACGTCCAAGAGACCCAGTACTTC. Residues: CASSPDVQETQYF.

The V and J genes are TRBV29-1 and TRBJ2-2, with 8 bases aligning to TRBD1. With 6 bases clipped from V and 5 bases from J, the junction kept 8 bases outside the gene matches. The V gene's germline CDR1 is SQVTM and CDR2 ANQGSEA. This CDR3 is built from 14 residues. CDR3 sequence: CSVATGAGTGELFF. CDR3 nucleotides: TGCAGCGTCGCGACAGGGGCAGGAACCGGGGAGCTGTTTTTT.

The chain links TRBV5-6 to TRBJ2-5, with 8 bases that match TRBD1. V lost 3 bases, J lost 2 bases, and 12 bases stayed unmatched. Looked up from germline, CDR1 is SGHDT and CDR2 is YYEEEE. The length of the CDR3 is 17 residues. The CDR3 DNA sequence: TGTGCCAGCAGCTCCAGGGGGCTTGGGCAGGGGCAAGAGACCCAGTACTTC. Translating gives CASSSRGLGQGQETQYF.

The chain has TRBV19 and TRBJ1-2; D uncertain. The V end lost 3 bases, the J end lost 6 bases, and 8 bases lay between the germline ends. The CDR3 totals 12 residues. Germline CDR1 and CDR2: LNHDA and SQIVND (reference sequence). For the CDR3, the DNA is TGTGCCAGTAGTATCGGACGAAATGGCTACACCTTC. It yields the protein CASSIGRNGYTF.

This chain uses TRBV21-1 with TRBJ2-3; TRBD1, the D gene given by the table, was not confirmed from the DNA. TRBV21-1 is a documented pseudogene. This CDR3 is built from 16 residues. CDR3 region: CASSKGSTGYGDTQYF. For the CDR3, the DNA is TGTGCCAGCAGCAAAGGGTCGACAGGGTATGGAGATACGCAGTATTTT.

Turning to this clone: The sample has other DNA sequences that encode this CDR3 too. V usage is TRBV7-9 and J usage is TRBJ2-7, with D hard to call. Germline V gene lookup returns CDR1 SEHNR and CDR2 FQNEAQ (reference sequence). The CDR3 sequence is 13 residues long. Trimming shortened V by 4 bases and J by 3 bases, and 10 bases separated the two germline ends. CDR3 region: CASSSPEVYEQYF. Written as DNA, the CDR3 is TGTGCCAGCAGCTCCCCTGAGGTCTACGAGCAGTACTTC.

The chain combines TRBV7-6 with TRBJ1-3; D possibly corresponds to TRBD1 (5 bases). The germline V gene has CDR1 SGHVS and CDR2 FNYEAQ. This CDR3 region has 17 residues. V was trimmed by 5 bases and J by 4 bases, leaving 21 bases between them. The CDR3 reads CASSQWGTVYSGNTIYF. As DNA, the CDR3 is TGTGCCAGCAGCCAATGGGGGACGGTTTACTCCGGAAACACCATATATTTT.

The chain couples TRBV27 to TRBJ2-5; 8 bases are shared with TRBD2. Germline trimming cut 5 bases from V and 3 bases from J; bases unmatched to any gene: 2. The CDR3 contains 13 residues. Germline CDR1 and CDR2: MNHEY and SMNVEV (reference sequence). The CDR3 region has the DNA TGTGCCAGCAGTAGCGGGAGCGAAGAGACCCAGTACTTC. Amino acid sequence: CASSSGSEETQYF.

The gene calls are TRBV7-8 and TRBJ2-1; maybe TRBD2 (6 bases). This CDR3 is 16 amino acids long. The V end was cut by 1 base, the J end by 1 base, with 11 bases between. Per germline, CDR1 SGHVS and CDR2 FQNEAQ. The CDR3 DNA sequence: TGTGCCAGCAGCTTAGGAGGCGGGACGTCCTACAATGAGCAGTTCTTC. Residues: CASSLGGGTSYNEQFF.

The genes are TRBV28 and TRBJ2-7; no clear D. Germline V gene sequence: CDR1 MDHEN, CDR2 SYDVKM. CDR3 size: 11 residues. Trimming shortened V by 6 bases and J by 7 bases, and 10 bases separated the two germline ends. The CDR3 DNA sequence: TGTGCCAGCAGCCCATCGAGGGAGCAGTACTTC. Translated, it gives CASSPSREQYF.

CDR3 loop: CASSLGTGGPNYEQYF. In nucleotides, the CDR3 is TGTGCCAGCAGCTTGGGAACCGGGGGACCGAACTACGAGCAGTACTTC. This chain connects TRBV5-4 to TRBJ2-7, with D possibly matching TRBD2 (6 bases). V lost 0 bases, J lost 3 bases, and 16 bases lay in between. In germline, CDR1 is SGHNT, CDR2 YYREEE (reference sequence). The CDR3 covers 16 residues.

The genes are TRBV10-3 and TRBJ2-6, with D uncertain. Trimming pared 10 bases from V and 0 bases from J, leaving 16 bases between. The CDR3 is 16 residues long. Germline V gene data show CDR1 as ENHRY and CDR2 as SYGVKD. CDR3 loop: CATSRQEPSGANVLTF. CDR3 nucleotides: TGTGCCACCAGCAGGCAGGAACCCTCTGGGGCCAACGTCCTGACTTTC.

This clone was seen a few times. The gene calls are TRBV7-2 and TRBJ1-3, with no clear D. Germline V gene data show CDR1 as SGHTA and CDR2 as FQGNSA. Between the trimmed V and J ends, which lost 5 bases and 5 bases, there was a span of 10 bases. The CDR3 runs to 13 residues. The CDR3 bases are TGTGCCAGCAGCCGCCCCCCTCGAAACACCATATATTTT. Its translation: CASSRPPRNTIYF.

The chain joins TRBV19 to TRBJ1-1, with D perhaps TRBD1 (6 bases). This CDR3 contains 14 residues. From germline, CDR1 is LNHDA and CDR2 SQIVND (reference sequence). The V and J ends lost 7 bases and 0 bases respectively, with 12 bases between them. CDR3 coding DNA: TGTGCCAGTATAGGCTCAGGGGTGAACACTGAAGCTTTCTTT. Translated, it gives CASIGSGVNTEAFF.

This rearrangement joins TRBV5-1 to TRBJ2-7; 7 bases are shared with TRBD1. V shed 1 base and J 4 bases; nucleotides not matched to a gene: 5. CDR1 SGHRS and CDR2 YFSETQ come from the germline V gene. This CDR3 region has 14 residues. The CDR3 DNA sequence: TGCGCCAGCAGCTTGACCTTGACAGGGTACGAGCAGTACTTC. The encoded protein is CASSLTLTGYEQYF.

The genes are TRBV9 and TRBJ1-6, with TRBD1 as a possible D gene (6 bases). The V and J ends lost 3 bases and 9 bases respectively, with 19 bases between them. Germline V CDR1 and CDR2: SGDLS, YYNGEE. CDR3 length equals 16 residues. The CDR3 DNA reads as TGTGCCAGCAGCGAGAAGGGGGATAGTCGATCTTCACCCCTCCACTTT. Translated, it gives CASSEKGDSRSSPLHF.

The chain joins TRBV9 to TRBJ2-7; D is undetermined. Germline CDR1 and CDR2: SGDLS and YYNGEE. The V and J ends lost 7 bases and 2 bases respectively, with 13 bases between them. CDR3 size: 13 residues. Here the CDR3 reads CASGNDGAYEQYF. CDR3 in DNA: TGTGCCAGCGGAAACGACGGTGCCTACGAGCAGTACTTC.

This clone was counted a few times. The rearrangement joins TRBV2 to TRBJ2-7; the D gene is possibly TRBD2 (5 bases). V was trimmed by 6 bases and J by 4 bases, leaving 13 bases between them. The CDR3 runs to 13 residues. Germline V gene lookup returns CDR1 SNHLY and CDR2 FYNNEI. CDR3 loop: CASRSGRKYEQYF. The CDR3 nucleotides read TGTGCCAGCAGGAGTGGGAGAAAATACGAGCAGTACTTC.

The genes are TRBV5-5 and TRBJ2-1, with 9 bases matching TRBD2. This CDR3 is built from 15 residues. Trimming took 4 bases from V and 3 from J; bases not matched to a gene: 5. Germline lookup yields CDR1 SGHKS and CDR2 YYEKEE (reference sequence). CDR3 coding DNA: TGTGCCAGCAGCCCGACTAGCGGTCGCTACAATGAGCAGTTCTTC. Its translation: CASSPTSGRYNEQFF.

The V gene is TRBV11-2, the J gene TRBJ1-1; D is unclear. The CDR3 consists of 15 residues. V lost 1 base to trimming and J lost 1 base, with 10 bases between them. Germline CDR1 and CDR2: SGHAT and FQNNGV. The CDR3 bases are TGTGCCAGCAGCTTAGCTCGCAGATCGAACACTGAAGCTTTCTTT. Its translation: CASSLARRSNTEAFF.

The CDR3 DNA reads TGCAGCGTTGGATCCGGAGACAGGGCGCCCCACGAGCAGTACTTC. Amino acids: CSVGSGDRAPHEQYF. The chain links TRBV29-1 to TRBJ2-7, with 7 bases matching TRBD1. The CDR3 totals 15 residues. Germline V lookup: CDR1 SQVTM, CDR2 ANQGSEA. V lost 4 bases to trimming and J lost 5 bases; unmatched junction nucleotides: 14.

The sample holds one count of this clone. The chain uses TRBV29-1 and TRBJ2-2, with 9 positions matching TRBD2. CDR1 and CDR2 (germline): SQVTM, ANQGSEA. Losses at the gene ends were 7 bases for V and 6 bases for J; bases not matched to a gene: 9. The CDR3 length is 14 residues. The CDR3 bases are TGCAGCGGCGGGGGGGATGGTGGGGCCGGGGAGCTGTTTTTT. The encoded protein is CSGGGDGGAGELFF.